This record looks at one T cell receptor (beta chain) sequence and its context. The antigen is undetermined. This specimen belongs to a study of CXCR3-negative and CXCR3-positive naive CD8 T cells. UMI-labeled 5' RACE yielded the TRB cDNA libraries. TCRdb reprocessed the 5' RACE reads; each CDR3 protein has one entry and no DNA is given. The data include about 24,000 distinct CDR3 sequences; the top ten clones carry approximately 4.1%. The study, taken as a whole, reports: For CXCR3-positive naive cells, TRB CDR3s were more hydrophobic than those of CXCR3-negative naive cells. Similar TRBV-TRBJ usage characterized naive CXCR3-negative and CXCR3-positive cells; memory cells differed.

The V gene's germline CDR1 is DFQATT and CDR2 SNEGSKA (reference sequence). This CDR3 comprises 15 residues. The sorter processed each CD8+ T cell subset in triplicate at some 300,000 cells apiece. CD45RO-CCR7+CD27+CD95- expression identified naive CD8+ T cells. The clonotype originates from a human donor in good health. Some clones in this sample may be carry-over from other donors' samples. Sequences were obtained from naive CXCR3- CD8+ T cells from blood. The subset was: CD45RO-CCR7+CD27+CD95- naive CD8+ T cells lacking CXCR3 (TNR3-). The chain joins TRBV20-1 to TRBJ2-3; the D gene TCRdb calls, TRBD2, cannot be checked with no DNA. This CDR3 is CSAKPLAGGRDTQYF.